These 25 T cell receptor beta chains were sequenced from one sample in a study of CD8+ T cells in alopecia areata. Extracted from the samples, RNA was reverse transcribed into cDNA to serve as the sequencing template. Only in-frame clones appear in the TCRdb table, and some are missing; sequencing was by immunoSEQ multiplex PCR. This sample has more than 110,000 clones; 82% occur once, and the top ten carry roughly 25%. Treatment given: oral pan-JAK inhibitor, 5-10 mg twice daily. This sample comprised CD8+ T cells sorted from blood, obtained at week 4, from a patient treated with tofacitinib. These receptors were obtained from a human donor with alopecia areata.

This clone was observed once. This chain uses TRBV7-9 with TRBJ2-5; possible D gene TRBD1, 5 bases. This CDR3 has 14 amino acids. V was cut by 3 bases and J by 3 bases, with 11 bases left in between. Germline assignment: CDR1 SEHNR and CDR2 FQNEAQ (reference sequence). CDR3 residues: CASSFSGAKETQYF. The CDR3, as DNA: TGTGCCAGCAGCTTCTCTGGGGCCAAAGAGACCCAGTACTTC.

V is TRBV11-2 and J is TRBJ2-7; D tentatively reads TRBD1 or TRBD2 (5 bases each). The germline V gene encodes CDR1 SGHAT and CDR2 FQNNGV. V lost 5 bases and J 4 bases, leaving 9 bases between the germline ends. CDR3 length equals 12 residues. The DNA of the CDR3 is TGTGCCAGCAGCCTCTGGGGGTACGAGCAGTACTTC. Amino acid sequence: CASSLWGYEQYF.

The count of this clone is one. The rearrangement links TRBV29-1 to TRBJ2-7, with D hard to call. The germline V and J ends were trimmed by 5 bases and 2 bases, with 13 bases remaining between them. This CDR3 has 13 amino acids. Per germline, CDR1 SQVTM and CDR2 ANQGSEA. The CDR3 DNA follows: TGCAGCGTTCGAAGATTAGGGACCTACGAGCAGTACTTC. It specifies CSVRRLGTYEQYF.

In regard to this clone: Mismatch with germline at one junction end may stem from a read error. The chain joins TRBV7-9 to TRBJ1-1; D is unresolved. The germline V gene encodes CDR1 SEHNR and CDR2 FQNEAQ (reference sequence). There are 13 residues in the CDR3. CDR3 coding DNA: TGTGCCAGCACCTCAGGCGAGAACGCTGAAGCTTTCTTT. Amino acids: CASTSGENAEAFF.

The J gene is TRBJ2-4, the V gene TRBV6-5; TRBD1 is a possible D gene (5 bases). V was trimmed by 4 bases and J by 0 bases, leaving 13 bases between them. Germline loops: CDR1 MNHEY, CDR2 SVGAGI. CDR3 size: 16 residues. CDR3 in DNA: TGTGCCAGCAGTTCCCCGGACACCCTAGCCAAAAACATTCAGTACTTC. Protein: CASSSPDTLAKNIQYF.

The chain has TRBV9 and TRBJ2-1; no definite D call. Deletions cut 0 bases from V and 5 bases from J, with 9 bases between. CDR1 is SGDLS and CDR2 is YYNGEE in the germline V gene. The CDR3 totals 14 residues. The CDR3 spells CASSVARPDNEQFF. CDR3 sequence (DNA): TGTGCCAGCAGCGTAGCTCGGCCGGACAATGAGCAGTTCTTC.

The V call is TRBV5-6, the J call TRBJ1-6; 8 nucleotides agree with TRBD1. Germline V gene lookup returns CDR1 SGHDT and CDR2 YYEEEE. This CDR3 is built from 15 residues. V was pared by 5 bases and J by 7 bases, with 8 bases of the junction left unmatched. The CDR3 DNA is TGTGCCAGCAGAGGACAGGGCGGCGGGAATTCACCCCTCCACTTT. Translation: CASRGQGGGNSPLHF.

The rearrangement joins TRBV5-4 to TRBJ2-4, with D perhaps matching TRBD1 (7 bases). The V and J ends lost 4 bases and 2 bases respectively, with 10 bases between them. CDR1 is SGHNT, CDR2 YYREEE, per germline (reference sequence). The CDR3 extends over 14 amino acids. CDR3 amino acids: CASSPGGTKNIQYF. In DNA, the CDR3 is TGTGCCAGCAGCCCAGGGGGGACCAAAAACATTCAGTACTTC.

A few counts support this clone. The chain joins TRBV19 to TRBJ2-1; 10 nucleotides match TRBD1. Per the germline V gene, CDR1 is LNHDA and CDR2 is SQIVND (reference sequence). There are 14 residues in the CDR3. The trim removed 9 bases at V and 9 bases at J, leaving 11 bases unmatched. The CDR3 sequence is CASDAGTGVTEQFF. In DNA, the CDR3 is TGTGCCAGCGATGCCGGGACAGGGGTAACTGAGCAGTTCTTC.

In DNA, the CDR3 is TGTGCCATCAGTGAGACGGACAGGGTTTATGCTGGAAACACCATATATTTT. Translating gives CAISETDRVYAGNTIYF. The chain couples TRBV10-3 to TRBJ1-3, with 8 bases that match TRBD1. Trimming took 2 bases from V and 2 from J; bases not matched to a gene: 8. This CDR3 spans 17 amino acids. The V gene's germline CDR1 is ENHRY and CDR2 SYGVKD.

This clone occurred once. This sequence joins TRBV9 and TRBJ2-5; 9 bases map to TRBD1. J gave up 5 bases and V 0 bases, and 8 bases lay outside the gene matches. There are 16 residues in the CDR3. Germline V gene lookup returns CDR1 SGDLS and CDR2 YYNGEE. CDR3 in DNA: TGTGCCAGCAGCGTAGAGGACAGGGGAGGTTGGGAGACCCAGTACTTC. The encoded protein is CASSVEDRGGWETQYF. The full variable domain, rest sourced from reference TRBV9 and TRBJ2-5, is DSGVTQTPKHLITATGQRVTLRCSPRSGDLSVYWYQQSLDQGLQFLIQYYNGEERAKGNILERFSAQQFPDLHSELNLSSLELGDSALYFCASSVEDRGGWETQYFGPGTRLLVL.

V and J are TRBV4-1 and TRBJ1-5; no definite D call. The CDR3 covers 15 residues. In germline, CDR1 is MGHRA, CDR2 YSYEKL. Trimming cost V 1 base and J 0 bases, with 7 bases left between them. CDR3 residues: CASSQGGLSNQPQHF. As DNA, the CDR3 is TGCGCCAGCAGCCAAGGAGGGCTTAGCAATCAGCCCCAGCATTTT.

The rearrangement uses TRBV5-1 and TRBJ2-2; D may be TRBD2 (5 bases). CDR1 is SGHRS, CDR2 YFSETQ, per germline. The V end was cut by 3 bases, the J end by 8 bases, with 8 bases between. The CDR3 loop spans 12 amino acids. The CDR3 coding sequence is TGCGCCAGCAGCTCTACGGGAGGGGAGCTGTTTTTT. Amino acid sequence: CASSSTGGELFF. Together with reference TRBV5-1 and TRBJ2-2, the CDR3 gives the full variable domain: KAGVTQTPRYLIKTRGQQVTLSCSPISGHRSVSWYQQTPGQGLQFLFEYFSETQRNKGNFPGRFSGRQFSNSRSEMNVSTLELGDSALYLCASSSTGGELFFGEGSRLTVL.

This chain uses TRBV4-3 with TRBJ1-1; TRBD1 agrees at 7 bases. The CDR3 has 16 residues. CDR1 and CDR2 from the germline V gene are LGHNA and YSLEER. The V gene end was trimmed by 0 bases and the J gene end by 1 base; junction bases not matched to a gene: 5. The DNA for the CDR3 is TGCGCCAGCAGCCAAGAACAGGGGCAGGGGAACACTGAAGCTTTCTTT. Its translation: CASSQEQGQGNTEAFF.

The gene calls are TRBV7-9 and TRBJ1-4; D gene unclear. The CDR3 has 12 amino acids. The V gene lost 3 bases and the J gene lost 5 bases, with 4 bases spanning the gap. Germline V gene sequence: CDR1 SEHNR, CDR2 FQNEAQ (reference sequence). CDR3 coding DNA: TGTGCCAGCAGCTTTAACAATGAAAAACTGTTTTTT. It encodes CASSFNNEKLFF.

This rearrangement joins TRBV2 to TRBJ2-2; perhaps D is TRBD1 or TRBD2 (5 bases each). This CDR3 is 15 amino acids long. Germline V gives CDR1 SNHLY, CDR2 FYNNEI. V was pared by 4 bases and J by 0 bases, with 9 bases between. Here the CDR3 reads CASSGWGSNTGELFF. CDR3 nucleotide sequence: TGTGCCAGCAGTGGGTGGGGGTCGAACACCGGGGAGCTGTTTTTT.

J is TRBJ2-5 and V is TRBV19; no clear D. CDR1 and CDR2 from the germline V gene are LNHDA and SQIVND (reference sequence). CDR3 size: 11 residues. V was shortened by 7 bases and J by 3 bases, with 6 bases between the two germline ends. CDR3 amino acids: CASKGKETQYF. The CDR3 DNA reads TGTGCCAGTAAAGGGAAAGAGACCCAGTACTTC.

In this sample, this clone turned up a few times. V and J are TRBV7-2 and TRBJ2-3; 11 nucleotides agree with TRBD2. The CDR3 runs to 17 residues. From germline, CDR1 is SGHTA and CDR2 FQGNSA. V was pared by 2 bases and J by 4 bases, with 8 bases of the junction left unmatched. CDR3 DNA sequence: TGTGCCAGCAGCTTAAACATAGCGGGGGGGCCCTCAGATACGCAGTATTTT. Protein product: CASSLNIAGGPSDTQYF.

The V call is TRBV6-1, the J call TRBJ2-1; D gene ambiguous. Germline-derived CDR1 and CDR2 are MNHNS and SASEGT. The V and J ends lost 1 base and 3 bases respectively, with 7 bases between them. The CDR3 is made up of 14 amino acids. The chain's CDR3 is CASSEVADYNEQFF. CDR3 bases: TGTGCCAGCAGTGAAGTGGCAGACTACAATGAGCAGTTCTTC.

This clone was seen a few times. V usage is TRBV6-1 and J usage is TRBJ2-7, with 8 nucleotides matching TRBD2. V was pared by 3 bases and J by 7 bases, with 11 bases of the junction left unmatched. The CDR3 has 15 residues. Germline loops: CDR1 MNHNS, CDR2 SASEGT. The CDR3 loop reads CASSDLAGTRAEQYF. CDR3 in DNA: TGTGCCAGCAGTGACCTCGCGGGGACTAGAGCTGAGCAGTACTTC.

This chain joins TRBV19 and TRBJ2-1; D is undetermined. CDR3 length equals 13 residues. Germline CDR1 is LNHDA and CDR2 is SQIVND (reference sequence). Trimming removed 5 bases from V and 2 bases from J, with 7 bases in between. The CDR3 coding sequence is TGTGCCAGTAGTTCAACTGCCTACAATGAGCAGTTCTTC. It translates to CASSSTAYNEQFF.

Note on this clone: Given the absence of the conserved phenylalanine or tryptophan at the CDR3 end, a read error is likely. It is unclear where the CDR3 begins or ends on the DNA, so no DNA is shown, and the CDR3 is as TCRdb lists it. The V gene is TRBV7-9, the J gene TRBJ2-7; TRBD1 was called by the table and not checked on the DNA. Germline V CDR1 and CDR2: SEHNR, FQNEAQ (reference sequence). Termini included, the CDR3 measures 10 amino acids. Here the CDR3 reads CASSTGPKGY.

The chain links TRBV19 to TRBJ2-7; D might be TRBD1 (5 bases). Germline V gene data show CDR1 as LNHDA and CDR2 as SQIVND (reference sequence). Trimming took off 4 bases at V and 6 bases at J, with 16 bases between the two ends. CDR3 length equals 14 residues. CDR3 in DNA: TGTGCCAGTAGTAGGGCGGTAGGGGAAGGCGAGCAGTACTTC. Amino acid sequence: CASSRAVGEGEQYF.

This clone was seen once. The V gene is TRBV12-5, the J gene TRBJ1-5; D not certain. The CDR3 extends over 15 amino acids. V shed 1 base and J shed 0 bases, with 7 bases lying between them. Germline CDR1 reads LGHNT; CDR2 reads FRNRAP. CDR3 protein: CASGLEIPSNQPQHF. For the CDR3, the DNA is TGTGCTAGTGGTTTGGAAATTCCTAGCAATCAGCCCCAGCATTTT.

This sequence joins TRBV30 and TRBJ1-1; D is perhaps TRBD1 (5 bases). The CDR3 consists of 14 residues. Germline V CDR1 and CDR2: GTSNPN, SVGIG (reference sequence). This CDR3 reads CALAGHRMNTEAFF. The DNA for the CDR3 is TGTGCGCTGGCCGGACACCGCATGAACACTGAAGCTTTCTTT.